This TCR beta chain was identified during a study of T cells in Graves' hyperthyroidism and ophthalmopathy. CDR1 and CDR2 from the germline V gene are MNHNS and SASEGT. Between the trimmed V and J ends, which lost 6 bases and 0 bases, there was a span of 18 bases. The CDR3 has 16 amino acids. This clonotype has a count of ten or more. The investigators amplified TCR beta CDR3 regions from RNA transcripts. The TCR CDR3 first-round RT-PCR relied on the HTBI primer set. MiXCR was run by TCRdb on the multiplex PCR reads, yielding one entry per CDR3 protein. Among fewer than 600,000 distinct CDR3 sequences, around 15% were seen once, and the ten largest hold around 14%. With a duration under 2 months, the hyperthyroidism was newly diagnosed in patients aged 18 to 65. Uncontrolled infection, other autoimmune disease, pregnancy or lactation disqualified patients from enrolment. Every diagnosis used clinical symptoms, serum thyroxine and TRAb, thyroid ultrasound and orbital computed tomography. About 10 ml of fresh peripheral blood supplied the PBMCs.

Sequenced sample: blood. The genes are TRBV6-1 and TRBJ2-7; the D is unclear. This clonotype was sampled from a woman between 40 and 50 years old with Graves' hyperthyroidism. The DNA for the CDR3 is TGTGCCAGCAGCCGTTTGGGTGCAAGTAGCTCCTACGAGCAGTACTTC. Its translation: CASSRLGASSSYEQYF.